This T cell receptor (beta chain) was recorded in a study of metastatic and nonmetastatic thyroid tumors. Study overall: Repertoire data that came from the blood and tumor or nodule tissue of malignant and benign thyroid patients were compared.

How the authors handled the data: To classify distant metastasis in papillary thyroid cancer, a model was built from CDR3 differences across clinicopathological groups. From the PCR reads, TCRdb re-called clones with MiXCR. In this record, the V and J calls reflect TCRdb's handling and not the investigators' own analysis. The sample yields tens of thousands of clones, roughly 25% seen once. None of the patients had undergone any treatment ahead of thyroid surgery. In the case of this clone: Its cognate antigen is unknown.

General study findings and limits: Reported TCR beta diversity, measured in blood and tumor, was significantly higher for malignant thyroid tumors than for benign nodules.

Germline CDR1 is MNHEY and CDR2 is SVGEGT. The length of the CDR3 is 13 residues. Trimming cost V 7 bases and J 9 bases, with 19 bases left between them. The sequenced material came from blood. The TCR was taken from a female donor with papillary thyroid cancer or a benign thyroid nodule (not recorded which). Some clones in this sample may be carry-over from other donors' samples. This sequence joins TRBV6-2 or TRBV6-3 and TRBJ2-7; D gene unclear. In DNA, the CDR3 is TGTGCCAGCAACTCCCCTGTCTACGGATCGCAGTACTTC. Its protein is CASNSPVYGSQYF.